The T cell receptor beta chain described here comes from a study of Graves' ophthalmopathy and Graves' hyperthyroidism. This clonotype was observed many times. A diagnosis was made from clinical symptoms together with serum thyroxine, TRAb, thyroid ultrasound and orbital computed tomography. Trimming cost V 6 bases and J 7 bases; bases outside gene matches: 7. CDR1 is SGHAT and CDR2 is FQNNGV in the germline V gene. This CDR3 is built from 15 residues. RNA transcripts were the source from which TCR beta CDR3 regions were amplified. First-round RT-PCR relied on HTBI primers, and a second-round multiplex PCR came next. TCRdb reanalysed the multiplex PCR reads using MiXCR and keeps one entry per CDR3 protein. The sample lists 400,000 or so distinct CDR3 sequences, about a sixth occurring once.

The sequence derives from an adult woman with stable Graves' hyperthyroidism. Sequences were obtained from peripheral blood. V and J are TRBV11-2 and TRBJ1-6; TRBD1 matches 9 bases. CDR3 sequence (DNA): TGTGCCAGCAGGAGACAGGGGGGAGTCAATTCACCCCTCCACTTT. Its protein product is CASRRQGGVNSPLHF.